One sample yielded the 30 T cell receptor beta chains listed below, sequenced in a study of PD-L1 blockade in urothelial cancer. Time point here: pretreatment peripheral blood. Assay used: immunoSEQ multiplex PCR; TCRdb lists only in-frame clones, some missing. The table records 100,000 to 150,000 clones, about 88% of them present only once. The material sequenced was PBMCs, taken around atezolizumab (anti-PD-L1) treatment. The receptors here all came from a man aged 45-60 years with urothelial cancer.

The chain employs TRBV25-1 and TRBJ1-1; no reliable D call. CDR3 length: 13 amino acids. The germline V gene has CDR1 MGHDK and CDR2 SYGVNS. V shed 7 bases and J shed 7 bases, with 16 bases lying between them. CDR3 DNA sequence: TGTGCCAGCACCCCGAGCGGAAATAATGAAGCTTTCTTT. Protein: CASTPSGNNEAFF.

The gene calls are TRBV7-9 and TRBJ2-7; 11 bases align to TRBD1. The CDR3 spans 16 residues. Germline V gene sequence: CDR1 SEHNR, CDR2 FQNEAQ (reference sequence). V lost 5 bases, J lost 5 bases, and 11 bases stayed unmatched. In DNA, the CDR3 is TGTGCCAGCAGCCCAGGGGGACAGGGGGTGTACCACGAGCAGTACTTC. It translates to CASSPGGQGVYHEQYF.

The rearrangement links TRBV5-1 to TRBJ2-3, with TRBD1 as a possible D gene (6 bases). The V end lost 4 bases, the J end lost 10 bases, and 19 bases lay between the germline ends. CDR3 size: 14 residues. Germline V CDR1 and CDR2: SGHRS, YFSETQ. The CDR3 sequence: CASSADSRGTAQYF. The CDR3 DNA reads TGCGCCAGCAGCGCGGACAGTCGGGGAACCGCGCAGTATTTT.

The sample holds a few counts of this clone. The chain uses TRBV5-4 and TRBJ1-6; D possibly corresponds to TRBD1 (5 bases). Looked up from germline, CDR1 is SGHNT and CDR2 is YYREEE (reference sequence). With 0 bases removed from V and 8 bases from J, the gap between germline ends came to 9 bases. The CDR3 is made up of 14 amino acids. CDR3: CASSLGGSDSPLHF. The CDR3 DNA reads TGTGCCAGCAGCTTGGGGGGCTCGGATTCACCCCTCCACTTT. The full variable domain, in which reference TRBV5-4 and TRBJ1-6 provide the parts outside the CDR3, is ETGVTQSPTHLIKTRGQQVTLRCSSQSGHNTVSWYQQALGQGPQFIFQYYREEENGRGNFPPRFSGLQFPNYSSELNVNALELDDSALYLCASSLGGSDSPLHFGNGTRLTVT.

This chain joins TRBV2 and TRBJ1-3; no reliable D call. The CDR3 totals 14 residues. V was trimmed by 3 bases and J by 0 bases, leaving 6 bases between them. Germline lookup yields CDR1 SNHLY and CDR2 FYNNEI. CDR3: CASSDRSSGNTIYF. The CDR3 DNA reads TGTGCCAGCAGTGACCGCAGCTCTGGAAACACCATATATTTT.

The V call is TRBV30, the J call TRBJ2-5, with D possibly being TRBD1 (6 bases). Germline loops: CDR1 GTSNPN, CDR2 SVGIG (reference sequence). V gave up 2 bases and J gave up 7 bases, with 11 bases separating them. The CDR3 loop spans 12 amino acids. CDR3 sequence (DNA): TGTGCCTGGAGTTGGGGGCGAGGGACCCAGTACTTC. Amino acid sequence: CAWSWGRGTQYF.

The chain uses TRBV18 and TRBJ2-1; D perhaps matches TRBD2 (6 bases). Germline V gives CDR1 KGHSH, CDR2 LQKENI. This CDR3 region has 12 residues. V dropped 3 bases and J dropped 6 bases, with 6 bases sitting between them. The CDR3 here is CASSPGGNEQFF. Written as DNA, the CDR3 is TGTGCCAGCTCACCGGGGGGCAATGAGCAGTTCTTC.

J is TRBJ2-5 and V is TRBV7-2, with D unresolved. Germline CDR1 reads SGHTA; CDR2 reads FQGNSA. V was pared by 2 bases and J by 2 bases, with 12 bases between. The CDR3 is 15 residues long. CDR3 sequence reads: CASSLTRYSQETQYF. The CDR3 nucleotides are TGTGCCAGCAGCTTAACTCGGTACAGTCAAGAGACCCAGTACTTC.

The chain has TRBV29-1 and TRBJ2-7; TRBD2 is a possible D gene (6 bases). Trimming took 6 bases from V and 0 from J, leaving 12 bases between them. The CDR3 is 13 amino acids. Germline CDR1 SQVTM, CDR2 ANQGSEA. The CDR3 sequence: CSVAHGSSYEQYF. CDR3 in DNA: TGCAGCGTCGCCCACGGGAGCTCCTACGAGCAGTACTTC.

The chain carries TRBV28 and TRBJ2-4; 9 bases are a match to TRBD2. The CDR3 covers 16 residues. The V gene's germline CDR1 is MDHEN and CDR2 SYDVKM. V was clipped by 3 bases and J by 6 bases; unmatched bases: 9. The CDR3 sequence is CASSFVIAGDANIQYF. The CDR3 DNA reads as TGTGCCAGCAGTTTTGTGATAGCGGGAGACGCAAACATTCAGTACTTC.

This clone was found once. The chain uses TRBV9 and TRBJ1-1, with D maybe TRBD1 (5 bases). In germline, CDR1 is SGDLS, CDR2 YYNGEE. The CDR3 has 14 residues. V lost 4 bases and J lost 3, with 13 bases in between. CDR3 region: CASSSYDSHTEAFF. The CDR3 nucleotides read TGTGCCAGCAGCTCCTACGACAGTCACACTGAAGCTTTCTTT.

The rearrangement uses TRBV7-2 and TRBJ1-3; 8 nucleotides align to TRBD1. V was pared by 7 bases and J by 1 base, with 6 bases of the junction left unmatched. Germline-derived CDR1 and CDR2 are SGHTA and FQGNSA. The CDR3 totals 15 residues. DNA for the CDR3: TGTGCCAGCAACCCGACAGGGGTGTCTGGAAACACCATATATTTT. Translated, it gives CASNPTGVSGNTIYF.

V gene TRBV5-1 combines with J gene TRBJ2-5; TRBD2 agrees at 13 bases. The CDR3 length is 16 residues. Unmatched junction bases numbered 4, after V lost 0 bases and J lost 5 bases. CDR1 and CDR2 (germline): SGHRS, YFSETQ. The CDR3 bases are TGCGCCAGCAGCTTGGGACTAGCGGGAGGTTTGGAGACCCAGTACTTC. Translation: CASSLGLAGGLETQYF.

The V call is TRBV7-2, the J call TRBJ2-1; 8 nucleotides line up with TRBD2. Per the germline V gene, CDR1 is SGHTA and CDR2 is FQGNSA. The CDR3 covers 16 residues. V was pared by 5 bases and J by 4 bases, with 10 bases of the junction left unmatched. CDR3 loop: CASSAASGSTYNEQFF. In DNA form, the CDR3 reads TGTGCCAGCAGCGCCGCCAGCGGGAGTACTTACAATGAGCAGTTCTTC.

This sequence joins TRBV10-3 and TRBJ2-3; 7 bases fit TRBD1. Germline lookup yields CDR1 ENHRY and CDR2 SYGVKD. The trim removed 2 bases at V and 1 base at J, leaving 3 bases unmatched. This CDR3 comprises 15 residues. The CDR3 coding sequence is TGTGCCATCAGTGAGAGGGACAGCGGCACAGATACGCAGTATTTT. Amino acid sequence: CAISERDSGTDTQYF.

V and J are TRBV28 and TRBJ2-5; 9 bases fit TRBD1. Germline loops: CDR1 MDHEN, CDR2 SYDVKM. V lost 7 bases, J lost 7 bases, and 19 bases stayed unmatched. This CDR3 spans 17 amino acids. The chain's CDR3 is CASTAGQGTPGFGTQYF. For the CDR3, the DNA is TGTGCCAGCACCGCCGGACAGGGGACGCCCGGTTTCGGGACCCAGTACTTC.

The genes are TRBV28 and TRBJ2-5; TRBD2 might be the D (6 bases). The CDR3 consists of 14 residues. CDR1 and CDR2 (germline): MDHEN, SYDVKM. V was cut by 5 bases and J by 4 bases, with 14 bases left in between. Written as DNA, the CDR3 is TGTGCCAGCAGTCACGGGAGTGCGGGAGAGACCCAGTACTTC. It yields the protein CASSHGSAGETQYF.

The chain employs TRBV15 and TRBJ2-7, with D tentatively TRBD2 (5 bases). Germline CDR1 is LNHNV and CDR2 is YYDKDF (reference sequence). The CDR3 sequence is 14 residues long. Between the trimmed V and J ends, which lost 4 bases and 3 bases, there was a span of 13 bases. CDR3 residues: CATSNMVAGYEQYF. The DNA of the CDR3 is TGTGCCACCAGCAATATGGTGGCGGGCTACGAGCAGTACTTC.

This rearrangement joins TRBV28 to TRBJ2-6, with D hard to call. The CDR3 consists of 19 residues. CDR1 MDHEN and CDR2 SYDVKM come from the germline V gene. Trimming stripped 5 bases from V and 0 bases from J, with 20 bases between. The CDR3 DNA sequence: TGTGCCAGCAGTAGCCCCTTTGGCGGTGGTAGCTCTGGGGCCAACGTCCTGACTTTC. This gives the protein CASSSPFGGGSSGANVLTF.

This clone showed up just once. This sequence joins TRBV15 and TRBJ1-5; no firm D call. CDR3 length: 15 residues. CDR1 and CDR2 from the germline V gene are LNHNV and YYDKDF (reference sequence). V lost 3 bases and J lost 6, with 15 bases in between. The CDR3 nucleotides read TGTGCCACCAGCAGTGGAGGGTCAAGGATTCAGCCCCAGCATTTT. Its protein product is CATSSGGSRIQPQHF.

This chain joins TRBV18 and TRBJ1-2; 9 bases fit TRBD1. V lost 3 bases and J lost 4; bases outside the gene matches: 15. Germline values: CDR1 KGHSH, CDR2 LQKENI. This CDR3 has 18 amino acids. The CDR3 loop reads CASSPLGTGKQAGYGYTF. CDR3 nucleotides: TGTGCCAGCTCACCCCTTGGGACAGGGAAACAAGCGGGCTATGGCTACACCTTC.

The chain combines TRBV30 with TRBJ1-4, with 8 bases identical to TRBD1. With V trimmed by 4 bases and J by 7 bases, 8 bases remained unmatched. The CDR3 contains 14 residues. The germline CDR1 and CDR2 sequences are GTSNPN and SVGIG (reference sequence). CDR3 nucleotide sequence: TGTGCCTGGACCCGGACAGGGAATTTTGAAAAACTGTTTTTT. Translating it yields CAWTRTGNFEKLFF.

The gene calls are TRBV2 and TRBJ1-1; D unresolved. Between the trimmed V and J ends, which lost 5 bases and 8 bases, there was a span of 6 bases. The CDR3 length is 10 residues. CDR1 and CDR2 from the germline V gene are SNHLY and FYNNEI. CDR3 sequence reads: CASSLGEAFF. The CDR3 DNA sequence: TGTGCCAGCAGTCTCGGGGAAGCTTTCTTT.

The CDR3 loop is CASSLRREWGETQYF. DNA of the CDR3: TGTGCCAGCAGCTTGAGGCGGGAGTGGGGGGAGACCCAGTACTTC. The rearrangement links TRBV5-4 to TRBJ2-5; 7 nucleotides match TRBD2. Germline V lookup: CDR1 SGHNT, CDR2 YYREEE (reference sequence). The CDR3 runs to 15 residues. V dropped 1 base and J dropped 5; count of bases not matched to a gene: 8.

The sample holds one count of this clone. The rearrangement links TRBV18 to TRBJ1-1, with 7 bases aligning to TRBD1. Germline V lookup: CDR1 KGHSH, CDR2 LQKENI. This CDR3 region has 15 residues. The V segment lost 3 bases and the J segment 3 bases; nucleotides outside the gene matches: 7. The DNA of the CDR3 is TGTGCCAGCTCACCCAACAGGGGTGCTGACACTGAAGCTTTCTTT. This codes for CASSPNRGADTEAFF.

The chain joins TRBV7-9 to TRBJ1-1, with a weak D call TRBD1 (6 bases). The germline V and J ends were trimmed by 5 bases and 2 bases, with 9 bases remaining between them. The CDR3 is made up of 13 amino acids. Germline V CDR1 and CDR2: SEHNR, FQNEAQ (reference sequence). As DNA, the CDR3 is TGTGCCAGCAGCAAAGGGGGAAACACTGAAGCTTTCTTT. Its translation: CASSKGGNTEAFF.

This sequence joins TRBV6-5 and TRBJ1-3; D is uncertain. V was trimmed by 7 bases and J by 2 bases, leaving 9 bases between them. This CDR3 has 13 amino acids. The germline V gene has CDR1 MNHEY and CDR2 SVGAGI. The CDR3 coding sequence is TGTGCCAGCAAACTTCTTGCTGGAAACACCATATATTTT. Protein: CASKLLAGNTIYF.

The V gene is TRBV30, the J gene TRBJ1-1, with TRBD1 matching 10 bases. The CDR3 extends over 19 amino acids. Germline V gene sequence: CDR1 GTSNPN, CDR2 SVGIG (reference sequence). V shed 5 bases and J 5 bases; nucleotides not matched to a gene: 23. The CDR3 DNA reads as TGTGCCTGGGGGCGGAAGCGATCCGGGACAGGGGCGGTGGTTACTGAAGCTTTCTTT. Its protein is CAWGRKRSGTGAVVTEAFF.

V usage is TRBV7-9 and J usage is TRBJ1-4; the match to TRBD1 covers 10 bases. CDR1 is SEHNR and CDR2 is FQNEAQ in the germline V gene (reference sequence). V gave up 3 bases and J gave up 0 bases; unmatched junction bases: 1. The CDR3 length is 16 residues. The CDR3 coding sequence is TGTGCCAGCAGCTTGACAGGGGGCGCAACTAATGAAAAACTGTTTTTT. Protein sequence: CASSLTGGATNEKLFF.

The rearrangement links TRBV30 to TRBJ2-1, with 8 nucleotides matching TRBD1. The V gene's germline CDR1 is GTSNPN and CDR2 SVGIG (reference sequence). V shed 2 bases and J 8 bases; nucleotides not matched to a gene: 8. The CDR3 loop spans 14 amino acids. The CDR3 coding sequence is TGTGCCTGGAGTAAGGGGGGACAGGCTTATGAGCAGTTCTTC. Residues: CAWSKGGQAYEQFF.